This entry lists 29 T cell receptor beta chains sequenced from one sample in a study of blood T cell repertoires in COVID-19 (dated by TCRdb to 2019 to 2021). The receptor library was made with the immunoSEQ multiplex PCR assay. Drawn from immuneACCESS, this table holds only the in-frame rearrangements with V and J called that TCRdb kept. Clones are partly lost; checked studies trace under half to an unresolved V gene and leave the rest unexplained. This sample comprises 130,000 or so clones, about 90% of them detected only once. 1.5% of the sample comes from the top ten. Sequenced: peripheral blood. These receptors were collected from an older woman with acute or convalescent COVID-19.

The V gene is TRBV7-6, the J gene TRBJ2-7; D might be TRBD1 (5 bases). Germline V gene lookup returns CDR1 SGHVS and CDR2 FNYEAQ. The CDR3 consists of 14 residues. V gave up 4 bases and J gave up 0 bases, with 10 bases separating them. CDR3: CASSSQTVSYEQYF. CDR3 nucleotides: TGTGCCAGCAGCTCCCAGACAGTCTCCTACGAGCAGTACTTC.

The gene calls are TRBV27 and TRBJ2-5; 15 bases line up with TRBD2. The CDR3 has 14 amino acids. V lost 4 bases and J lost 7; bases outside the gene matches: 1. Germline V gives CDR1 MNHEY, CDR2 SMNVEV (reference sequence). CDR3 residues: CASSSGLAGGTQYF. The CDR3 DNA is TGTGCCAGCAGTTCGGGACTAGCGGGGGGGACCCAGTACTTC.

As for this clone: One junction end disagrees with the germline gene, perhaps due to a read error. The chain combines TRBV18 with TRBJ1-1; D might be TRBD1 (5 bases). CDR3 length: 10 amino acids. Germline CDR1 KGHSH, CDR2 LQKENI. The CDR3 reads CASSPPGLTF. CDR3 nucleotides: TGTGCCAGCTCACCGCCGGGACTGACCTTT.

This chain links TRBV19 with TRBJ1-2, with D possibly matching TRBD1 (6 bases). V dropped 2 bases and J dropped 14 bases, with 12 bases sitting between them. In germline, CDR1 is LNHDA, CDR2 SQIVND (reference sequence). This CDR3 region has 11 residues. The CDR3 DNA is TGTGCCAGTAGTATAACCGACAGGCAGACCTTC. Protein sequence: CASSITDRQTF.

The chain recombines TRBV19 with TRBJ2-6, with a possible D match to TRBD1 (5 bases). CDR1 is LNHDA, CDR2 SQIVND, per germline (reference sequence). The V end lost 9 bases, the J end lost 0 bases, and 15 bases lay between the germline ends. The CDR3 totals 16 residues. In DNA, the CDR3 is TGTGCCAGCTCTCAGGGCATCCGCTCTGGGGCCAACGTCCTGACTTTC. Amino acids: CASSQGIRSGANVLTF. The variable domain in full, completed from reference TRBV19 and TRBJ2-6, reads DGGITQSPKYLFRKEGQNVTLSCEQNLNHDAMYWYRQDPGQGLRLIYYSQIVNDFQKGDIAEGYSVSREKKESFPLTVTSAQKNPTAFYLCASSQGIRSGANVLTFGAGSRLTVL.

This chain joins TRBV4-3 and TRBJ1-2; D is undetermined. The CDR3 is 17 residues long. Germline lookup yields CDR1 LGHNA and CDR2 YSLEER. Between the trimmed V and J ends, which lost 0 bases and 5 bases, there was a span of 19 bases. CDR3 protein: CASSQDLFDRTGYGYTF. The CDR3 DNA is TGCGCCAGCAGCCAAGACCTTTTTGACCGAACGGGTTATGGCTACACCTTC.

The chain has TRBV7-9 and TRBJ1-2; TRBD1 aligns across 8 bases. Germline lookup yields CDR1 SEHNR and CDR2 FQNEAQ (reference sequence). Unmatched junction bases numbered 7, after V lost 6 bases and J lost 4 bases. The CDR3 extends over 14 amino acids. CDR3 amino acids: CASRLGQGIYGYTF. Here the CDR3 DNA reads TGTGCCAGCAGGCTTGGACAGGGAATCTATGGCTACACCTTC.

The V and J genes are TRBV19 and TRBJ1-4; maybe TRBD1 (6 bases). The CDR3 covers 17 residues. V was clipped by 5 bases and J by 2 bases, with 18 bases between them. Germline loops: CDR1 LNHDA, CDR2 SQIVND (reference sequence). The chain's CDR3 is CASSGPTGLATNEKLFF. In DNA form, the CDR3 reads TGTGCCAGTAGTGGTCCGACAGGCTTGGCGACTAATGAAAAACTGTTTTTT.

The genes are TRBV27 and TRBJ1-1; D is undetermined. The CDR3 is made up of 13 amino acids. Germline values: CDR1 MNHEY, CDR2 SMNVEV (reference sequence). Trimming removed 5 bases at V and 0 bases at J, with 7 bases between. Here the CDR3 reads CASSAGMNTEAFF. The CDR3 DNA follows: TGTGCCAGCAGTGCGGGGATGAACACTGAAGCTTTCTTT.

J is TRBJ2-1 and V is TRBV3-1 (or the pseudogene TRBV3-2), with 8 bases matching TRBD2. J lost 8 bases, V lost 2 bases, and 14 bases had no gene match. Germline V gene lookup returns CDR1 LGHDT and CDR2 YNNKEL (reference sequence). This CDR3 contains 17 residues. The CDR3 loop is CASSQNAPGGAHDEQFF. The CDR3, as DNA: TGTGCCAGCAGCCAAAATGCCCCCGGGGGGGCTCATGATGAGCAGTTCTTC.

This sequence joins TRBV25-1 and TRBJ1-2; 7 bases map to TRBD1. Trimming took 5 bases from V and 8 from J; bases not matched to a gene: 5. Germline values: CDR1 MGHDK, CDR2 SYGVNS. The CDR3 loop spans 12 amino acids. The CDR3 nucleotides read TGTGCCAGCAGTAAACCGACAGGGGGCTACACCTTC. Protein sequence: CASSKPTGGYTF.

This chain joins TRBV5-6 and TRBJ1-6, with 9 bases identical to TRBD1. Germline V gene sequence: CDR1 SGHDT, CDR2 YYEEEE. This CDR3 region has 13 residues. With 4 bases clipped from V and 9 bases from J, the junction kept 2 bases outside the gene matches. The CDR3 reads CASSGDRVSPLHF. CDR3 in DNA: TGTGCCAGCAGCGGGGACAGGGTTTCACCCCTCCACTTT.

V gene TRBV7-2 combines with J gene TRBJ2-6; D is uncertain. The CDR3 contains 17 residues. V was shortened by 0 bases and J by 1 base, with 10 bases between the two germline ends. Germline values: CDR1 SGHTA, CDR2 FQGNSA. The chain's CDR3 is CASSLALLLSGANVLTF. CDR3 coding DNA: TGTGCCAGCAGCTTAGCGCTTTTACTATCTGGGGCCAACGTCCTGACTTTC.

The J gene is TRBJ1-2, the V gene TRBV6-4; possibly TRBD1 for D (5 bases). CDR1 is MRHNA and CDR2 is SNTAGT in the germline V gene. V lost 10 bases to trimming and J lost 0 bases, with 15 bases between them. The CDR3 is 14 amino acids. CDR3 loop: CATRHRPPNYGYTF. The CDR3 DNA reads as TGTGCCACCCGGCACAGGCCACCTAACTATGGCTACACCTTC.

This chain links TRBV4-3 with TRBJ2-1, with 10 bases matching TRBD2. Germline V gene sequence: CDR1 LGHNA, CDR2 YSLEER. The CDR3 covers 16 residues. V was clipped by 0 bases and J by 8 bases; unmatched bases: 7. CDR3 sequence reads: CASSQDGSGGRDEQFF. CDR3 sequence (DNA): TGCGCCAGCAGCCAAGATGGTAGCGGGGGGCGGGATGAGCAGTTCTTC.

The chain couples TRBV7-2 to TRBJ2-1, with TRBD2 matching 9 bases. The CDR3 extends over 17 amino acids. V shed 8 bases, J shed 0 bases, and the junction held 11 bases outside the gene matches. CDR1 and CDR2 (germline): SGHTA, FQGNSA. CDR3 DNA sequence: TGTGCCAGCTTGTCGAGCGGGGGGAGTTTCTCCTACAATGAGCAGTTCTTC. Translating it yields CASLSSGGSFSYNEQFF. Complete variable domain (other parts from reference TRBV7-2 and TRBJ2-1): GAGVSQSPSNKVTEKGKDVELRCDPISGHTALYWYRQSLGQGLEFLIYFQGNSAPDKSGLPSDRFSAERTGGSVSTLTIQRTQQEDSAVYLCASLSSGGSFSYNEQFFGPGTRLTVL.

J is TRBJ1-6 and V is TRBV7-2, with 8 nucleotides matching TRBD1. CDR1 and CDR2 from the germline V gene are SGHTA and FQGNSA. Losses at the gene ends were 5 bases for V and 0 bases for J; bases not matched to a gene: 6. CDR3 length: 17 residues. The CDR3 coding sequence is TGTGCCAGCAGCCTCAGGACAGGGAGCTCCTATAATTCACCCCTCCACTTT. Translating it yields CASSLRTGSSYNSPLHF.

This clone was counted once. The V call is TRBV29-1, the J call TRBJ2-7; 7 bases are shared with TRBD1. The ends lost 6 bases at V and 6 bases at J; junction bases unmatched: 8. Germline V gene data show CDR1 as SQVTM and CDR2 as ANQGSEA. The length of the CDR3 is 12 residues. This CDR3 is CSVQTGTGEQYF. The CDR3 bases are TGCAGCGTCCAGACAGGGACGGGCGAGCAGTACTTC.

The chain couples TRBV7-8 to TRBJ1-4, with 9 positions matching TRBD1. Germline V gene data show CDR1 as SGHVS and CDR2 as FQNEAQ. After removal of 5 bases from V and 0 bases from J, the junction contained 10 bases not matched to a gene. There are 18 residues in the CDR3. CDR3 sequence: CASSADRGLRATNEKLFF. The CDR3 nucleotides are TGTGCCAGCAGCGCCGACAGGGGGTTAAGGGCAACTAATGAAAAACTGTTTTTT.

The chain combines TRBV28 with TRBJ2-7; D might be TRBD1 (6 bases). Trimming removed 4 bases from V and 5 bases from J, with 15 bases in between. The CDR3 length is 14 residues. CDR1 MDHEN and CDR2 SYDVKM come from the germline V gene. The CDR3 is CASSSVRGLDEQYF. The CDR3 DNA follows: TGTGCCAGCAGTTCGGTCAGGGGTTTGGACGAGCAGTACTTC.

V gene TRBV16 combines with J gene TRBJ1-1, with D perhaps matching TRBD1 (5 bases). Germline CDR1 reads KGHSY; CDR2 reads FQNENV. The germline V and J ends were trimmed by 0 bases and 11 bases, with 13 bases remaining between them. CDR3 length equals 13 residues. CDR3 coding DNA: TGTGCCAGCAGCCAATCACAGGCAGGGCTGGCTTTCTTT. Its protein product is CASSQSQAGLAFF. Variable domain in full (rest from reference TRBV16 and TRBJ1-1): GEEVAQTPKHLVRGEGQKAKLYCAPIKGHSYVFWYQQVLKNEFKFLISFQNENVFDETGMPKERFSAKCLPNSPCSLEIQATKLEDSAVYFCASSQSQAGLAFFGQGTRLTVV.

The chain carries TRBV7-2 and TRBJ1-1; D gene uncertain. The V end was cut by 1 base, the J end by 1 base, with 10 bases between. Germline V lookup: CDR1 SGHTA, CDR2 FQGNSA. The CDR3 runs 15 residues. The CDR3 protein is CASSLGPGTNTEAFF. For the CDR3, the DNA is TGTGCCAGCAGCTTAGGGCCGGGAACGAACACTGAAGCTTTCTTT.

The V and J genes are TRBV9 and TRBJ2-3, with 13 bases lining up with TRBD2. The CDR3 totals 16 residues. Trimming removed 4 bases from V and 4 bases from J; junction bases left unmatched: 6. In germline, CDR1 is SGDLS, CDR2 YYNGEE. In DNA, the CDR3 is TGTGCCAGCAGCATCGGGACTAGCGGGGCCGCAGATACGCAGTATTTT. This encodes CASSIGTSGAADTQYF.

The CDR3 coding sequence is TGTGCCATCAGTGTGCCGGGTCAGGGTTCCTACAATGAGCAGTTCTTC. Translating gives CAISVPGQGSYNEQFF. The V and J genes are TRBV10-3 and TRBJ2-1; the D gene is possibly TRBD1 (5 bases). V was pared by 4 bases and J by 1 base, with 14 bases between. In germline, CDR1 is ENHRY, CDR2 SYGVKD. This CDR3 region has 16 residues.

The rearrangement links TRBV28 to TRBJ1-1, with 11 bases identical to TRBD1. CDR3 length equals 17 residues. Germline loops: CDR1 MDHEN, CDR2 SYDVKM. V lost 2 bases and J lost 4; bases outside the gene matches: 9. CDR3 sequence (DNA): TGTGCCAGCAGTTTAATGGACAGGGGGCGTGAAGGCACTGAAGCTTTCTTT. It specifies CASSLMDRGREGTEAFF.

The V and J genes are TRBV7-8 and TRBJ2-7, with 9 bases fitting TRBD1. Per germline, CDR1 SGHVS and CDR2 FQNEAQ. The V gene end was trimmed by 4 bases and the J gene end by 2 bases; junction bases not matched to a gene: 18. The CDR3 covers 19 residues. In DNA form, the CDR3 reads TGTGCCAGCAGCTCCGACCCCAACCTTCGGGACAGGGCCCCCTACGAGCAGTACTTC. Its protein product is CASSSDPNLRDRAPYEQYF.

V is TRBV3-1 (or the pseudogene TRBV3-2) and J is TRBJ2-5; 7 bases match TRBD2. Germline trimming cut 4 bases from V and 1 base from J; bases unmatched to any gene: 6. The CDR3 contains 15 residues. Germline CDR1 reads LGHDT; CDR2 reads YNNKEL (reference sequence). The CDR3 loop reads CASSPGIAGQETQYF. CDR3 DNA: TGTGCCAGCAGCCCCGGGATAGCGGGCCAAGAGACCCAGTACTTC.

This chain uses TRBV15 with TRBJ2-7; the D gene is possibly TRBD2 (5 bases). Between the trimmed V and J ends, which lost 5 bases and 6 bases, there was a span of 14 bases. This CDR3 contains 13 residues. CDR1 LNHNV and CDR2 YYDKDF come from the germline V gene (reference sequence). The CDR3 DNA reads TGTGCCACCAGCCCTTCTAGCCGACTCGAGCAGTACTTC. It translates to CATSPSSRLEQYF. The full variable domain, with the rest looked up from reference TRBV15 and TRBJ2-7, is DAMVIQNPRYQVTQFGKPVTLSCSQTLNHNVMYWYQQKSSQAPKLLFHYYDKDFNNEADTPDNFQSRRPNTSFCFLDIRSPGLGDTAMYLCATSPSSRLEQYFGPGTRLTVT.

A few counts support this clone. This chain joins TRBV7-9 and TRBJ1-4, with D unclear. V gave up 2 bases and J gave up 8 bases, with 6 bases separating them. Germline CDR1 SEHNR, CDR2 FQNEAQ (reference sequence). The CDR3 contains 12 residues. The CDR3 loop reads CASSLTGEKLFF. CDR3 coding DNA: TGTGCCAGCAGCTTAACCGGGGAAAAACTGTTTTTT.